These T cell receptor beta chains were read from a single sample in a study of T-cell reconstitution after alpha-beta-depleted transplantation in children. TCRdb independently ran MiXCR on the PCR reads; one entry per CDR3 protein. The data contain about 540,000 distinct CDR3 sequences, around 16% of them singletons. Sequencing was performed on PBMCs from the stem cell graft donor, taken from the stem cell graft. The receptor set was obtained from a human donor who donated a stem cell graft to a child with acute lymphoblastic leukemia. Both conserved end residues are part of each CDR3. D genes are given only for firm matches. The size of a clone is reported for some rows only, either as once, few or many, or as a class for expanded clones.

abundance: NA
d_gene: TRBD1
v_gene: TRBV29-1
j_gene: TRBJ1-2
CDR3aa: CSVEPDRVGGYTF
CDR3nt: TGCAGCGTTGAACCGGACAGGGTCGGTGGCTACACCTTC

abundance: NA
d_gene: TRBD1
v_gene: TRBV5-1
j_gene: TRBJ2-3
CDR3aa: CASSLDRVPYF
CDR3nt: TGCGCCAGCAGCCTGGACAGGGTTCCGTATTTT

abundance: NA
d_gene: NA
v_gene: TRBV27
j_gene: TRBJ2-7
CDR3aa: CASSLSGGRFYEQYF
CDR3nt: TGTGCCAGCAGTTTATCGGGAGGCCGATTTTACGAGCAGTACTTC

abundance: few
d_gene: NA
v_gene: TRBV5-1
j_gene: TRBJ1-3
CDR3aa: CASSLGIPGNTIYF
CDR3nt: TGCGCCAGCAGCTTGGGGATCCCTGGAAACACCATATATTTT

abundance: once
d_gene: TRBD1
v_gene: TRBV20-1
j_gene: TRBJ1-2
CDR3aa: CSARDRDRVGYTF
CDR3nt: TGCAGTGCTAGAGATCGGGACAGGGTCGGCTACACCTTC

abundance: NA
d_gene: TRBD2
v_gene: TRBV20-1
j_gene: TRBJ2-5
CDR3aa: CSARTSGRLETQYF
CDR3nt: TGCAGTGCTAGGACTAGCGGGAGGTTGGAGACCCAGTACTTC

abundance: NA
d_gene: NA
v_gene: TRBV7-9
j_gene: TRBJ1-1
CDR3aa: CASSSGVFGTEAFF
CDR3nt: TGTGCCAGCAGTTCAGGGGTTTTCGGCACTGAAGCTTTCTTT

abundance: NA
d_gene: NA
v_gene: TRBV5-1
j_gene: TRBJ2-3
CDR3aa: CASIDTTTDTQYF
CDR3nt: TGCGCCAGCATCGACACAACCACAGATACGCAGTATTTT

abundance: NA
d_gene: NA
v_gene: TRBV20-1
j_gene: TRBJ1-2
CDR3aa: CSARDLSTGINYGYTF
CDR3nt: TGCAGTGCTAGAGATCTTAGCACAGGGATAAACTATGGCTACACCTTC

abundance: NA
d_gene: NA
v_gene: TRBV4-1
j_gene: TRBJ2-7
CDR3aa: CASSQGPPGFAYEQYF
CDR3nt: TGCGCCAGCAGCCAAGGCCCTCCGGGATTCGCCTACGAGCAGTACTTC

abundance: NA
d_gene: NA
v_gene: TRBV29-1
j_gene: TRBJ2-3
CDR3aa: CSVAGGIGQPQYF
CDR3nt: TGCAGCGTGGCAGGAGGGATCGGTCAGCCCCAGTATTTT

abundance: NA
d_gene: TRBD2
v_gene: TRBV11-2
j_gene: TRBJ2-7
CDR3aa: CASSLEQGLRSGSDRGQYF
CDR3nt: TGTGCCAGCAGCTTAGAGCAGGGCCTGCGGAGCGGGAGCGACCGAGGGCAGTACTTC

abundance: once
d_gene: NA
v_gene: TRBV13
j_gene: TRBJ1-6
CDR3aa: CASTTRSQLNSAVGSPLHF
CDR3nt: TGTGCCAGCACAACTCGGAGCCAGCTGAACAGCGCCGTGGGTTCACCCCTCCACTTT

abundance: many
d_gene: NA
v_gene: TRBV3-1
j_gene: TRBJ2-7
CDR3aa: CASSPGPAYEQYF
CDR3nt: TGTGCCAGCAGCCCGGGACCTGCCTACGAGCAGTACTTC

abundance: NA
d_gene: NA
v_gene: TRBV20-1
j_gene: TRBJ2-7
CDR3aa: CSVTGRINYEQYF
CDR3nt: TGCAGTGTCACCGGCAGGATAAACTACGAGCAGTACTTC

abundance: NA
d_gene: NA
v_gene: TRBV3-1
j_gene: TRBJ2-1
CDR3aa: CASSQDPLGGHSYNEQFF
CDR3nt: TGTGCCAGCAGCCAAGATCCCCTGGGTGGGCACTCCTACAATGAGCAGTTCTTC

abundance: NA
d_gene: TRBD1
v_gene: TRBV7-8
j_gene: TRBJ2-7
CDR3aa: CASSLMASGGFYEQYF
CDR3nt: TGTGCCAGCAGCTTAATGGCGTCAGGGGGATTCTACGAGCAGTACTTC

abundance: NA
d_gene: NA
v_gene: TRBV6-2/TRBV6-3
j_gene: TRBJ2-1
CDR3aa: CASRTGTIPYNEQFF
CDR3nt: TGTGCCAGCAGAACCGGGACCATTCCCTACAATGAGCAGTTCTTC

abundance: NA
d_gene: TRBD1
v_gene: TRBV24-1
j_gene: TRBJ1-1
CDR3aa: CAVRGSGDTEAFF
CDR3nt: TGTGCCGTCAGGGGGTCCGGGGACACTGAAGCTTTCTTT

abundance: few
d_gene: NA
v_gene: TRBV7-9
j_gene: TRBJ2-3
CDR3aa: CASSRHPSGNSDTQYF
CDR3nt: TGTGCCAGCAGCCGGCACCCCAGCGGCAATTCAGATACGCAGTATTTT